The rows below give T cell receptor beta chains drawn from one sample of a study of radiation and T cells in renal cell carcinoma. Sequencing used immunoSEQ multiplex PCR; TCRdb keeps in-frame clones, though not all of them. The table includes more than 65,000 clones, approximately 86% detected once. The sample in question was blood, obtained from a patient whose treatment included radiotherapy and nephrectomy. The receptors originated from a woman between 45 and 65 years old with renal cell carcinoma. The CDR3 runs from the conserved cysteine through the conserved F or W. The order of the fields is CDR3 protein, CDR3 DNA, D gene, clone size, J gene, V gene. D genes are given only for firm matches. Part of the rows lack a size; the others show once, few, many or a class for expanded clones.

CSAPKETQYF | TGCAGTGCTCCAAAAGAGACCCAGTACTTC | - | - | TRBJ2-5 | TRBV20-1
CASSLALGEQEKLFF | TGTGCCAGCAGCTTGGCTCTCGGGGAACAAGAAAAACTGTTTTTT | - | - | TRBJ1-4 | TRBV5-4
CASSLRQGGRYGYTF | TGTGCCAGCAGTTTACGACAGGGAGGGCGGTATGGCTACACCTTC | TRBD1 | once | TRBJ1-2 | TRBV27
CAAARELNNEQFF | TGTGCCGCCGCGAGGGAACTCAACAATGAGCAGTTCTTC | - | - | TRBJ2-1 | TRBV7-9
CASSLDLNTEAFF | TGTGCCAGCAGCTTAGACCTGAACACTGAAGCTTTCTTT | - | - | TRBJ1-1 | TRBV7-2
CASSRSGTGNYEQYF | TGTGCCAGCAGCCGATCCGGGACAGGGAACTACGAGCAGTACTTC | TRBD1 | once | TRBJ2-7 | TRBV7-9
CAWSVLRLSGNTIYF | TGTGCCTGGAGTGTACTTAGGTTGTCTGGAAACACCATATATTTT | - | - | TRBJ1-3 | TRBV30
CASSLQGYGEKLFF | TGTGCCAGCAGTCTCCAGGGATATGGTGAAAAACTGTTTTTT | - | - | TRBJ1-4 | TRBV27
CASSHRAVGYEQYF | TGTGCCAGCAGCCACAGGGCGGTGGGCTACGAGCAGTACTTC | - | - | TRBJ2-7 | TRBV5-6
CASTSRGQGRYEQYF | TGTGCCAGCACCTCCCGGGGACAGGGCCGTTACGAGCAGTACTTC | TRBD1 | - | TRBJ2-7 | TRBV6-1
CASSFRQGRTDTQYF | TGTGCCAGCAGCTTCAGACAGGGTCGCACAGATACGCAGTATTTT | TRBD1 | - | TRBJ2-3 | TRBV5-4
CAWSVPDRSYEQYF | TGTGCCTGGAGTGTACCCGACAGATCCTACGAGCAGTACTTC | - | - | TRBJ2-7 | TRBV30
CATSRDQGSYTF | TGTGCCACCAGCAGAGATCAGGGGAGCTACACCTTC | - | few | TRBJ1-2 | TRBV15
CASSLAGAADTDTQYF | TGTGCCAGCAGCTTGGCCGGGGCAGCAGACACAGATACGCAGTATTTT | - | - | TRBJ2-3 | TRBV5-5
CASSLTSGVTDTQYF | TGCGCCAGCAGCTTGACTAGCGGGGTTACAGATACGCAGTATTTT | TRBD2 | - | TRBJ2-3 | TRBV5-1
CASSMGFQETQYF | TGTGCCAGTAGTATGGGCTTCCAGGAGACCCAGTACTTC | - | - | TRBJ2-5 | TRBV19
CAILQGSNQPQHF | TGTGCCATCCTACAGGGCAGCAATCAGCCCCAGCATTTT | - | - | TRBJ1-5 | TRBV28
CAIGERDGTQYF | TGTGCCATCGGGGAGCGGGACGGTACGCAGTATTTT | TRBD2 | - | TRBJ2-3 | TRBV10-3
CASSPGTESTDTQYF | TGTGCCAGCTCACCGGGGACAGAAAGCACAGATACGCAGTATTTT | TRBD1 | - | TRBJ2-3 | TRBV18
CASSFGQKRTGELFF | TGTGCCAGCAGCTTTGGACAGAAAAGGACCGGGGAGCTGTTTTTT | - | - | TRBJ2-2 | TRBV5-4
CASSLGVYEQYF | TGTGCCAGCAGCTTGGGGGTCTACGAGCAGTACTTC | - | - | TRBJ2-7 | TRBV5-6